Below are 12 T cell receptor beta chains sequenced from a single sample in a study of human T cells and chemical hapten exposure. The time point here: patch test 3, about 24 weeks after DPC sensitization. Described treatment: therapeutic diphenylcyclopropenone sensitization with weekly scalp DPC. TCRdb used MiXCR to reprocess the RACE reads, holding one entry per CDR3 protein. Of roughly 200,000 distinct CDR3 sequences in the sample, around a quarter were seen once. The sample was whole blood, taken in connection with sensitization to the hapten diphenylcyclopropenone (DPC). The receptors come from a woman in her thirties or forties with alopecia areata. Some clones in this sample may be carry-over from other donors' samples.

This clonotype was counted between two and nine times. The chain carries TRBV3-1 and TRBJ2-2; a weak D match, TRBD2 (5 bases). Germline V CDR1 and CDR2: LGHDT, YNNKEL (reference sequence). The CDR3 sequence is 17 residues long. The V and J ends lost 1 base and 1 base respectively, with 13 bases between them. The CDR3 is CASSQAVGAVNTGELFF. In DNA form, the CDR3 reads TGTGCCAGCAGCCAAGCGGTAGGAGCGGTGAACACCGGGGAGCTGTTTTTT. Combining the CDR3 with reference TRBV3-1 and TRBJ2-2 gives the whole variable domain DTAVSQTPKYLVTQMGNDKSIKCEQNLGHDTMYWYKQDSKKFLKIMFSYNNKELIINETVPNRFSPKSPDKAHLNLHINSLELGDSAVYFCASSQAVGAVNTGELFFGEGSRLTVL.

This clonotype was picked up many times. This rearrangement joins TRBV19 to TRBJ2-1, with D tentatively TRBD1 or TRBD2 (5 bases each). Trimming took off 5 bases at V and 4 bases at J, with 12 bases between the two ends. The CDR3 loop spans 14 amino acids. In germline, CDR1 is LNHDA, CDR2 SQIVND (reference sequence). The CDR3 bases are TGTGCCAGTAGTGGGGGTGGCGGATACAATGAGCAGTTCTTC. Translation: CASSGGGGYNEQFF.

The genes are TRBV6-2 or TRBV6-3 and TRBJ2-1, with D maybe TRBD2 (6 bases). The CDR3 runs 12 residues. Trimming pared 8 bases from V and 9 bases from J, leaving 14 bases between. CDR1 is MNHEY and CDR2 is SVGEGT in the germline V gene. As DNA, the CDR3 is TGTGCCAGCTATGGGGCGGGAATTGAGCAGTTCTTC. This gives the protein CASYGAGIEQFF.

The chain is built from TRBV6-5 and TRBJ2-2; 11 bases agree with TRBD1. The germline CDR1 and CDR2 sequences are MNHEY and SVGAGI. CDR3 length: 14 residues. V shed 8 bases and J 3 bases; nucleotides not matched to a gene: 2. The CDR3 coding sequence is TGTGCCAGCCGGGACAGGGGGTACACCGGGGAGCTGTTTTTT. As protein: CASRDRGYTGELFF.

The V call is TRBV20-1, the J call TRBJ2-1; D might be TRBD1 or TRBD2, each matching 5 bases. V was shortened by 5 bases and J by 3 bases, with 11 bases between the two germline ends. The germline gives CDR1 DFQATT, CDR2 SNEGSKA (reference sequence). This CDR3 region has 13 residues. CDR3 nucleotides: TGCAGTGCTCCTTGGGGGTACTACAATGAGCAGTTCTTC. Amino acid sequence: CSAPWGYYNEQFF.

This clonotype was counted many times. The rearrangement joins TRBV29-1 to TRBJ2-6; unclear D gene. The CDR3 runs to 16 residues. V lost 8 bases to trimming and J lost 0 bases, with 17 bases between them. Germline V gene lookup returns CDR1 SQVTM and CDR2 ANQGSEA. The DNA of the CDR3 is TGCAGCACCGAAGGGCGAGGTAACTCTGGGGCCAACGTCCTGACTTTC. Translation: CSTEGRGNSGANVLTF.

V is TRBV5-1 and J is TRBJ1-4; tentative D call: TRBD1 (5 bases). The germline CDR1 and CDR2 sequences are SGHRS and YFSETQ. Trimming removed 4 bases from V and 7 bases from J, with 23 bases in between. This CDR3 is 17 amino acids long. The CDR3 region is CASSLVQGATGGEKLFF. CDR3 bases: TGCGCCAGCAGCCTGGTCCAGGGCGCCACCGGGGGTGAAAAACTGTTTTTT.

This chain links TRBV27 with TRBJ1-4, with 9 bases identical to TRBD1. Germline V lookup: CDR1 MNHEY, CDR2 SMNVEV (reference sequence). The trim removed 5 bases at V and 5 bases at J, leaving 9 bases unmatched. The CDR3 length is 16 residues. CDR3 nucleotides: TGTGCCAGCAGTCCTACCGCCGGGACAGGGAATGAAAAACTGTTTTTT. This codes for CASSPTAGTGNEKLFF.

This clonotype was detected a few times. V usage is TRBV29-1 and J usage is TRBJ2-3; 10 bases are shared with TRBD2. The CDR3 runs 15 residues. Germline V CDR1 and CDR2: SQVTM, ANQGSEA. V shed 5 bases and J 4 bases; nucleotides not matched to a gene: 9. DNA for the CDR3: TGCAGCGTTAAGGCTAGCGGGAGTACCGCAGATACGCAGTATTTT. Its protein is CSVKASGSTADTQYF.

The chain links TRBV4-2 to TRBJ2-2; D not certain. This CDR3 region has 16 residues. CDR1 is LGHNA and CDR2 is YNFKEQ in the germline V gene. The V end lost 0 bases, the J end lost 3 bases, and 11 bases lay between the germline ends. CDR3 nucleotides: TGTGCCAGCAGCCAAGAACCCCGGGCCGACACCGGGGAGCTGTTTTTT. Translation: CASSQEPRADTGELFF.

The chain uses TRBV10-3 and TRBJ2-1; TRBD2 matches at 9 bases. Looked up from germline, CDR1 is ENHRY and CDR2 is SYGVKD. V shed 8 bases and J 7 bases; nucleotides not matched to a gene: 3. This CDR3 contains 12 residues. The CDR3 region is CAIGSGRNEQFF. CDR3 bases: TGTGCCATCGGTAGCGGGAGAAATGAGCAGTTCTTC.

The chain recombines TRBV10-3 with TRBJ2-5; 7 bases fit TRBD2. With V trimmed by 8 bases and J by 4 bases, 7 bases remained unmatched. Germline assignment: CDR1 ENHRY and CDR2 SYGVKD. The CDR3 covers 13 residues. The CDR3 spells CAIERDRGETQYF. In nucleotides, the CDR3 is TGTGCCATCGAGCGGGATAGGGGAGAGACCCAGTACTTC.